A selection of T cell receptor beta chains follows, all from one sample in a study of T cells after yellow fever vaccination. TCRdb independently ran MiXCR on the 5' RACE reads; one entry per CDR3 protein. The data show approximately 300,000 distinct CDR3 sequences, with 8.5% to 10% seen just once and roughly 18% held by the top ten. This sample comprised PBMCs, obtained on the day of the first yellow fever vaccination. All receptors derive from a man between 18 and 29 years old who received the YFV17D yellow fever vaccine. The CDR3 runs from the conserved cysteine through the conserved F or W. D genes are given only for firm matches. The size field is filled for only some rows; it gives once, few, many or a size class.

D gene	V gene	J gene	clone size	CDR3 DNA	CDR3 protein
TRBD1	TRBV7-2	TRBJ1-6	NA	TGTGCCAGCAGCCCTCACCAACAGGGGTTCAGTTCACCCCTCCACTTT	CASSPHQQGFSSPLHF
TRBD2	TRBV7-2	TRBJ2-3	many	TGTGCCAGCAGCCTTAGCGGGGGGCCAGACGGAAATACGCAGTATTTT	CASSLSGGPDGNTQYF
NA	TRBV12-3/TRBV12-4	TRBJ2-1	few	TGTGCCAGCAGTTTAGCGCGCAGGGCGCCCGAGCAGTTCTTC	CASSLARRAPEQFF
NA	TRBV7-2	TRBJ2-7	NA	TGTGCCAGCAGCACCCGGAATAACTACGAGCAGTACTTC	CASSTRNNYEQYF
NA	TRBV24-1	TRBJ1-2	few	TGTGCCACCAGTGACCCTTTCGAAGGCTACACCTTC	CATSDPFEGYTF
TRBD1	TRBV4-2	TRBJ2-7	NA	TGTGCCAGCAGCCGAGGAAGGGACAGAAAGTACTTC	CASSRGRDRKYF
NA	TRBV20-1	TRBJ2-4	NA	TGCAGTGCTACCCTGACGGTAAAAAACATTCAGTACTTC	CSATLTVKNIQYF
NA	TRBV20-1	TRBJ2-1	NA	TGCAGTGCCAGTTATCACGGTGAGCAGTTCTTC	CSASYHGEQFF
TRBD1	TRBV20-1	TRBJ1-4	few	TGCAGTGCTAGAGATCCCAAGCAGGGGGCTGAAAAACTGTTTTTT	CSARDPKQGAEKLFF
NA	TRBV27	TRBJ2-3	few	TGTGCCAGCAGTTTTGCCCTTACAGATACGCAGTATTTT	CASSFALTDTQYF
NA	TRBV11-2	TRBJ2-7	few	TGTGCCAGCAGCTTGGGATTACAGGGTTCCGAGCAGTACTTC	CASSLGLQGSEQYF
NA	TRBV15	TRBJ1-6	NA	TGTGCCACCAGCAGAGATGGGCAGAATTCACCCCTCCACTTT	CATSRDGQNSPLHF
NA	TRBV5-4	TRBJ2-5	few	TGTGCCGGGGGCTCGGGGGCGGGAGAGACCCAGTACTTC	CAGGSGAGETQYF
NA	TRBV9	TRBJ2-1	few	TGTGCCAGCGCCGGGAGCTCCTACAATGAGCAGTTCTTC	CASAGSSYNEQFF
TRBD1	TRBV28	TRBJ2-3	NA	TGTGCCAGCAGTTTATTTTTCGGAGTCCGGGACAGGGGGTTGGATACGCAGTATTTT	CASSLFFGVRDRGLDTQYF
NA	TRBV5-1	TRBJ2-7	NA	TGCGCCAGCAGCGGTTCACCTGACACCTACGAGCAGTACTTC	CASSGSPDTYEQYF
TRBD2	TRBV10-3	TRBJ2-1	few	TGTGCCATCAGTCGGACTAGCGGGGGGAATGAGCAGTTCTTC	CAISRTSGGNEQFF